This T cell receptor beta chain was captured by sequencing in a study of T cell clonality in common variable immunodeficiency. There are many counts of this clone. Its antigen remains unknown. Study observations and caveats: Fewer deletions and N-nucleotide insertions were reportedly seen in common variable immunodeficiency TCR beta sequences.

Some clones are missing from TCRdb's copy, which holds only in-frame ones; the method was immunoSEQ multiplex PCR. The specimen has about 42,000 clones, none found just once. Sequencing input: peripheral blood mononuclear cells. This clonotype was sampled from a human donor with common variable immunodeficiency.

The CDR3: CSAQLARPPDTQYF. Partial CDR3 DNA: TGCAGTGCTCAACTAGCGAGACCCCCAGATACG. This sequence joins TRBV20-1 and TRBJ2-3; 7 positions match TRBD2. The read ends 3 residues before the CDR3 terminus; that terminus is restored from the germline J gene. In germline, CDR1 is DFQATT, CDR2 SNEGSKA (reference sequence). V lost 5 bases and J lost 4; bases outside the gene matches: 9. This CDR3 has 14 amino acids.